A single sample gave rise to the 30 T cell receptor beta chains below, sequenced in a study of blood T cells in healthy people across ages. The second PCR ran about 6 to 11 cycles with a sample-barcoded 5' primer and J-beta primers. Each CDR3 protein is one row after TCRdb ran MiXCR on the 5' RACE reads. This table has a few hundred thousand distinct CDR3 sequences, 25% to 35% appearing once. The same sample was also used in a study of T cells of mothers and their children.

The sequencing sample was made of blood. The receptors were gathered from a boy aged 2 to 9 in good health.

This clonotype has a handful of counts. DNA of the CDR3: TGTGCCAGCAGCCATAGCAGGGTCGAGCAGTACTTC. Translating it yields CASSHSRVEQYF. The gene calls are TRBV14 and TRBJ2-7; tentatively, D is TRBD1 (5 bases). Trimming removed 3 bases from V and 6 bases from J, with 9 bases in between. From germline, CDR1 is SGHDN and CDR2 FVKESK. The CDR3 extends over 12 amino acids.

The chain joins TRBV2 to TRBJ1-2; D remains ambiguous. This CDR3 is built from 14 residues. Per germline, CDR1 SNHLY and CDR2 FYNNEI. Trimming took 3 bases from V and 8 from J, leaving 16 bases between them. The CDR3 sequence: CASSDLGQFYGYTF. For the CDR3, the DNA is TGTGCCAGCAGTGATCTTGGGCAGTTTTACGGCTACACCTTC.

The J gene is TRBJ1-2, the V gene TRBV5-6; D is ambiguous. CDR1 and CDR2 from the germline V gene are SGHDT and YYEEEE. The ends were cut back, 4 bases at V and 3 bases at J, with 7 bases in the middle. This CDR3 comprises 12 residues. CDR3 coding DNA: TGTGCCAGCAGCCGACAAGACTATGGCTACACCTTC. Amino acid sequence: CASSRQDYGYTF.

CDR3 DNA sequence: TGTGCCAGCAGTTTCCTCCGGGTCGAGGGTGGTACCAAAAACATTCAGTACTTC. Amino acids: CASSFLRVEGGTKNIQYF. The rearrangement joins TRBV6-5 to TRBJ2-4; TRBD2 might be the D (5 bases). The CDR3 spans 18 residues. Per germline, CDR1 MNHEY and CDR2 SVGAGI. The V gene lost 4 bases and the J gene lost 2 bases, with 21 bases spanning the gap.

The CDR3 spells CAGEGPMRGYTF. In DNA, the CDR3 is TGTGCCGGCGAGGGACCCATGCGGGGCTACACCTTC. The rearrangement links TRBV7-9 to TRBJ1-2; the D gene is possibly TRBD1 (5 bases). Trimming stripped 11 bases from V and 8 bases from J, with 18 bases between. The CDR3 spans 12 residues. Germline V gene lookup returns CDR1 SEHNR and CDR2 FQNEAQ (reference sequence).

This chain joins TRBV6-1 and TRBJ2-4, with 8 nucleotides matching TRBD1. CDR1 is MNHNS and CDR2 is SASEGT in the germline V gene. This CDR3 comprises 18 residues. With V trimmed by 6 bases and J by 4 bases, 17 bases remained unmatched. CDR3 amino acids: CASSRGGQGALGKNIQYF. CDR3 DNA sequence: TGTGCCAGCAGCCGTGGCGGGCAGGGGGCGTTGGGGAAAAACATTCAGTACTTC.

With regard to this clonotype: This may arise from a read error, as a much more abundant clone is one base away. DNA of the CDR3: TGTGCCAGCAGCCCGCAGGCTGGCGGGAACACCGGGGAGCTGTTTTTT. Residues: CASSPQAGGNTGELFF. The chain recombines TRBV7-2 with TRBJ2-2; no clear D. The germline V gene encodes CDR1 SGHTA and CDR2 FQGNSA. V lost 5 bases and J lost 1, with 14 bases in between. The CDR3 covers 16 residues. Full variable domain (rest looked up from reference TRBV7-2 and TRBJ2-2): GAGVSQSPSNKVTEKGKDVELRCDPISGHTALYWYRQSLGQGLEFLIYFQGNSAPDKSGLPSDRFSAERTGGSVSTLTIQRTQQEDSAVYLCASSPQAGGNTGELFFGEGSRLTVL.

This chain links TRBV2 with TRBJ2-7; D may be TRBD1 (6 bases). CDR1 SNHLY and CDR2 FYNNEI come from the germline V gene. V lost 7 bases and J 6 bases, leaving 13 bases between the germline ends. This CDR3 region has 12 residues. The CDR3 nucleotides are TGTGCCAGCAAAGGACAGCCGCGCGAGCAGTACTTC. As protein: CASKGQPREQYF.

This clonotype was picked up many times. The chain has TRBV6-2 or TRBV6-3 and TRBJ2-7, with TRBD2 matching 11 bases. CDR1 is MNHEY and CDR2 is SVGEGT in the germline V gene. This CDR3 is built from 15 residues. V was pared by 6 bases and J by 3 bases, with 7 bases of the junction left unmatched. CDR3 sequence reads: CASRVGTSGFYEQYF. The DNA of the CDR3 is TGTGCCAGCAGGGTTGGGACTAGCGGATTCTACGAGCAGTACTTC.

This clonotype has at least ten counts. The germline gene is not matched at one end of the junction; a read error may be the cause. The CDR3 spells CSPSVWATGGAGEQYF. The CDR3 DNA follows: TGCAGTCCTAGTGTGTGGGCGACAGGGGGCGCGGGGGAGCAGTACTTC. The chain couples TRBV20-1 to TRBJ2-7; TRBD1 agrees at 10 bases. The CDR3 extends over 16 amino acids. Germline CDR1 reads DFQATT; CDR2 reads SNEGSKA (reference sequence).

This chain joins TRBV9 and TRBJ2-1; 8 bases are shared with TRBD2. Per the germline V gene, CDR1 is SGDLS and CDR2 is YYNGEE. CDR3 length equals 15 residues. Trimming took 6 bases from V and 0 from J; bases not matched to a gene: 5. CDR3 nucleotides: TGTGCCAGCATGCGGGGGGCTAGCTCCTACAATGAGCAGTTCTTC. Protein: CASMRGASSYNEQFF.

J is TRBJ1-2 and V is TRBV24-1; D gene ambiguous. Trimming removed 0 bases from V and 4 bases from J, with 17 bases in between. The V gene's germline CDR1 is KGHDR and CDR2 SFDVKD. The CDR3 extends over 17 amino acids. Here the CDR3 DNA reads TGTGCCACCAGTGATTTGCAAATGTGGGCATCGGGCTATGGCTACACCTTC. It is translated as CATSDLQMWASGYGYTF.

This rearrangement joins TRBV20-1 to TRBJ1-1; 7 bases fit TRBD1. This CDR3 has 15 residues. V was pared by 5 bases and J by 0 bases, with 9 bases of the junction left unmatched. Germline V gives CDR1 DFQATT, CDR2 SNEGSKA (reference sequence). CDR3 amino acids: CSAANPGQLNTEAFF. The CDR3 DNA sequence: TGCAGTGCTGCTAATCCGGGACAGTTGAACACTGAAGCTTTCTTT.

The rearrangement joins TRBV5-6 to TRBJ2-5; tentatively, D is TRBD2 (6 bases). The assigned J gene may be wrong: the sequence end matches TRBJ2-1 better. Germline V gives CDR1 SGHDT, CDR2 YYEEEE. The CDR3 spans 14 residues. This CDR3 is CASSLAGTPNEQFF. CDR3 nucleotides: TGTGCCAGCAGCTTGGCCGGGACTCCCAATGAGCAGTTCTTC.

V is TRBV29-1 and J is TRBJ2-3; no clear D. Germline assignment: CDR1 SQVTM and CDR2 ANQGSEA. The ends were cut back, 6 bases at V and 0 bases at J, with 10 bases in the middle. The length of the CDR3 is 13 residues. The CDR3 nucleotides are TGCAGCGTGCAACCAGCTAGCACAGATACGCAGTATTTT. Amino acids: CSVQPASTDTQYF.

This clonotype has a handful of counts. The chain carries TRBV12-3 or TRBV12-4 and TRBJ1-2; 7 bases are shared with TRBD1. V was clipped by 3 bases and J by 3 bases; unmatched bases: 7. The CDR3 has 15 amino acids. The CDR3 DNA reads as TGTGCCAGCAGTTTTGGGCAGGGGGGGTACTATGGCTACACCTTC. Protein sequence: CASSFGQGGYYGYTF.

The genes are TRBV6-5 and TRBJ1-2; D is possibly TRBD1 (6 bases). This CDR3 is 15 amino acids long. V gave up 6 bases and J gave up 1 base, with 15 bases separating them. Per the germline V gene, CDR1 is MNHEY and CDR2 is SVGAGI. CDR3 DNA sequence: TGTGCCAGCAGGACCTGGGGAGGGGGTAACTATGGCTACACCTTC. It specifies CASRTWGGGNYGYTF.

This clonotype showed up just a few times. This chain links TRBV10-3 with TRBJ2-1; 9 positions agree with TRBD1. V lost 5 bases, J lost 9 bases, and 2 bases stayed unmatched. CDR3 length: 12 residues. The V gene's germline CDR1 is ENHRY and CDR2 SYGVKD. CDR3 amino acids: CAISTGGGEQFF. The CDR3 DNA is TGTGCCATCAGTACAGGGGGCGGTGAGCAGTTCTTC.

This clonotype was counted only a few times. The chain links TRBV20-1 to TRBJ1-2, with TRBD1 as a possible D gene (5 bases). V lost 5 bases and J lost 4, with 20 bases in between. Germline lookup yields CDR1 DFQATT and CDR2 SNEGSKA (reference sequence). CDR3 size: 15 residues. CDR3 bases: TGCAGTGCTGGCAGGGACGGTCCATCACTCTATGGCTACACCTTC. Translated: CSAGRDGPSLYGYTF.

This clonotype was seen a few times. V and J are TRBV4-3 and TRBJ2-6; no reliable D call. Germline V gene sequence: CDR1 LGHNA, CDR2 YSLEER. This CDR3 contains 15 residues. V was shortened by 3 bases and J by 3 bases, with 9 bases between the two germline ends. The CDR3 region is CASSHWRGGANVLTF. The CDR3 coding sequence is TGCGCCAGCAGCCACTGGAGAGGTGGGGCCAACGTCCTGACTTTC.

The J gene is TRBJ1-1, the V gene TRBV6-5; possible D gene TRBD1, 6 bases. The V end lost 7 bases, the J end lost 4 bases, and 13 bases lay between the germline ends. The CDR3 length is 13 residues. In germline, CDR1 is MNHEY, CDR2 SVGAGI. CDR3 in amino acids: CASIKGGFTEAFF. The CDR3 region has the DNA TGTGCCAGCATAAAGGGGGGATTCACTGAAGCTTTCTTT.

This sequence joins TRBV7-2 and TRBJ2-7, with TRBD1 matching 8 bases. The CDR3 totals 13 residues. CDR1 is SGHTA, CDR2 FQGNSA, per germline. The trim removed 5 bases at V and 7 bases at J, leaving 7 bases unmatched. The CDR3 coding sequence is TGTGCCAGCAGCGGACAGGGCCCGGGGGAGCAGTACTTC. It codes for CASSGQGPGEQYF.

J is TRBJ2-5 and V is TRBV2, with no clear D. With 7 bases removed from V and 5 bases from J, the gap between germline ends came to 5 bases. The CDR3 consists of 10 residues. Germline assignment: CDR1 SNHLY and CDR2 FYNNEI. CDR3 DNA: TGTGCCAGCAAGGCGGAGACCCAGTACTTC. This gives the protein CASKAETQYF.

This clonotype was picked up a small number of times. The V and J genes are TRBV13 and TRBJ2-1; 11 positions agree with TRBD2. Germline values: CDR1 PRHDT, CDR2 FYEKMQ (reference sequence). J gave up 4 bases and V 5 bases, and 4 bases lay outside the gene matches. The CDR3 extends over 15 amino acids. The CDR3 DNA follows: TGTGCCAGCAGCAACGGACTAGCGGGTTACAATGAGCAGTTCTTC. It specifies CASSNGLAGYNEQFF.

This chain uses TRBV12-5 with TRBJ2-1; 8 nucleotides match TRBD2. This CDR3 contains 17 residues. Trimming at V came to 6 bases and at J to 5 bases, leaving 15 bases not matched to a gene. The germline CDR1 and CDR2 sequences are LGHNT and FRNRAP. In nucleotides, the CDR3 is TGTGCTAGTGGGCCTATTAAGCGGGGGTTGGGGGACAATGAGCAGTTCTTC. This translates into CASGPIKRGLGDNEQFF.

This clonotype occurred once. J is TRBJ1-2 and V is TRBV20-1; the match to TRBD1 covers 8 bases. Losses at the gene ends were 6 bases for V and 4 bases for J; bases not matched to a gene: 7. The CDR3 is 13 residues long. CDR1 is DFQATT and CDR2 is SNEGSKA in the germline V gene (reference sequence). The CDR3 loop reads CSAPGQGVYGYTF. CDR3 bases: TGCAGTGCCCCCGGACAGGGTGTCTATGGCTACACCTTC.

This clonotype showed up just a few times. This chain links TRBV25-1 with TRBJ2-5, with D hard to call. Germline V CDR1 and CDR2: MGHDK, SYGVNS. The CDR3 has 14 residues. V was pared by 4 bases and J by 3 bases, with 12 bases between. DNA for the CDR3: TGTGCCAGCAGTGCGCAATTTCTAAAAGAGACCCAGTACTTC. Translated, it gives CASSAQFLKETQYF. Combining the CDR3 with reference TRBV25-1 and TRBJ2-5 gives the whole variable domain EADIYQTPRYLVIGTGKKITLECSQTMGHDKMYWYQQDPGMELHLIHYSYGVNSTEKGDLSSESTVSRIRTEHFPLTLESARPSHTSQYLCASSAQFLKETQYFGPGTRLLVL.

The CDR3 DNA follows: TGTGCCACCAATAATCAGGGTTCCGGCGGCTACACCTTC. It specifies CATNNQGSGGYTF. The chain links TRBV6-6 to TRBJ1-2, with D tentatively TRBD1 (5 bases). V lost 10 bases to trimming and J lost 8 bases, with 20 bases between them. The CDR3 totals 13 residues. CDR1 is MNHNY, CDR2 SVGAGI, per germline (reference sequence).

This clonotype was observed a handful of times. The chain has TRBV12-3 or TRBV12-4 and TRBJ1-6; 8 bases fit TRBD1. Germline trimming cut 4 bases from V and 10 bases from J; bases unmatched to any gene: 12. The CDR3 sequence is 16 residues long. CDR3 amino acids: CASSSVLDRAESPLHF. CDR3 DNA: TGTGCCAGCAGTTCAGTTTTGGACAGGGCAGAATCACCCCTCCACTTT.

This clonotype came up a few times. Here the CDR3 DNA reads TGTGCCAGCAGCTTAGGCCGTCCCACTAGCGGGAACGATGGCTACGAGCAGTACTTC. This translates into CASSLGRPTSGNDGYEQYF. The V call is TRBV7-9, the J call TRBJ2-7; 10 bases match TRBD2. The trim removed 1 base at V and 3 bases at J, leaving 15 bases unmatched. CDR3 length: 19 amino acids. CDR1 and CDR2 (germline): SEHNR, FQNEAQ (reference sequence).